The source of this T cell receptor (beta chain) is a study of shared clonotypes between healthy human individuals. The deep-level immunoSEQ assay was used. Each replicate PCR on the sorted subsets used 200 to 250 ng DNA (about 30,000 T cell genomes). Some clones are missing from TCRdb's copy, which holds only in-frame ones; the method was immunoSEQ multiplex PCR. The repertoire holds a few hundred thousand clones, with about 70% as singletons. About this clone itself: Its antigen is currently unknown.

Notes on the study in general: Though the depth was large, rarefaction showed that sorted-subset sequencing was incomplete.

CDR1 SQVTM and CDR2 ANQGSEA come from the germline V gene. The length of the CDR3 is 11 residues. The V end lost 6 bases, the J end lost 3 bases, and 5 bases lay between the germline ends. The healthy adult donors were HIV-negative and reported no recent acute infections or vaccinations. The receptor was isolated from a man aged 25-45 years in good health. Sequencing was performed on memory CD4+ T cells sorted from blood. Regarding subset: CD45RA-negative fraction. The gene calls are TRBV29-1 and TRBJ2-2; the D gene could be TRBD1 or TRBD2 (5 bases each). The CDR3 is CSVGDTGELFF. The CDR3 bases are TGCAGCGTGGGGGACACCGGGGAGCTGTTTTTT.